The rows below give T cell receptor beta chains drawn from one sample of a study of T-cell memory formation after mild COVID-19. TCRdb itself ran the 5' RACE reads through MiXCR, one entry per CDR3 protein. The sample lists under 450,000 distinct CDR3 sequences, around a fifth occurring once. What was sequenced was PBMCs or a T cell subset sorted from them (not recorded which). The receptors were sampled from a man aged 18 to 35 who had mild COVID-19 (a few samples of this study predate the infection). Cell type and time point are not known. CDR3s include the opening cysteine and the closing phenylalanine or tryptophan. Each record gives: J gene, clone size, V gene, D gene, CDR3 protein, CDR3 DNA. The D gene is left open where the match is weak. Rows may omit the clone size; those that give it use once, few, many or a size class.

TRBJ2-1 few TRBV12-3/TRBV12-4 . CASSFGGPAEQFF TGTGCCAGCAGTTTCGGGGGGCCAGCAGAGCAGTTCTTC
TRBJ2-5 . TRBV7-9 TRBD2 CASSLVGVGLAEETQYF TGTGCCAGCAGCTTAGTCGGTGTCGGACTAGCGGAAGAGACCCAGTACTTC
TRBJ1-5 few TRBV18 . CASSQTEISNQPQHF TGTGCCAGCTCCCAGACAGAGATTAGCAATCAGCCCCAGCATTTT
TRBJ2-7 . TRBV3-1 . CASSQGGYEQYF TGTGCCAGCAGCCAAGGTGGGTACGAGCAGTACTTC
TRBJ2-6 few TRBV6-2/TRBV6-3 . CASSTQDSGANVLTF TGTGCCAGCAGTACGCAAGACTCTGGGGCCAACGTCCTGACTTTC
TRBJ2-2 few TRBV29-1 TRBD1 CSVGQGTNTGELFF TGCAGCGTTGGACAGGGGACGAACACCGGGGAGCTGTTTTTT
TRBJ2-6 many TRBV12-3/TRBV12-4 . CASSKTVAGANVLTF TGTGCCAGCAGTAAGACGGTAGCTGGGGCCAACGTCCTGACTTTC
TRBJ1-1 few TRBV6-2/TRBV6-3 TRBD1 CASSYSRGLGDTEAFF TGTGCCAGCAGTTACTCGAGGGGGCTAGGGGACACTGAAGCTTTCTTT
TRBJ1-1 few TRBV6-2/TRBV6-3 . CASSSTHRVGTEAFF TGTGCCAGCAGTTCAACTCACAGGGTTGGAACTGAAGCTTTCTTT
TRBJ2-4 few TRBV7-9 . CASSLVADIQYF TGTGCCAGCAGCTTAGTGGCGGACATTCAGTACTTC
TRBJ2-3 many TRBV5-1 . CASSLMSGDQTDTQYF TGCGCCAGCAGCTTGATGTCAGGGGATCAGACAGATACGCAGTATTTT
TRBJ1-2 . TRBV2 . CASRQQEVYGYTF TGTGCCAGCAGGCAGCAAGAGGTCTATGGCTACACCTTC
TRBJ1-5 many TRBV6-5 . CASSQSNSNQPQHF TGTGCCAGCAGTCAGAGTAATAGCAATCAGCCCCAGCATTTT
TRBJ2-3 few TRBV12-3/TRBV12-4 TRBD2 CASSFFFFPPGLAERDTQYF TGTGCCAGCAGTTTCTTTTTTTTCCCCCCGGGACTAGCGGAAAGGGATACGCAGTATTTT
TRBJ1-2 . TRBV19 . CATGMGPYGYTF TGTGCCACCGGAATGGGACCTTATGGCTACACCTTC
TRBJ1-2 few TRBV20-1 TRBD1 CSAPGQGNYGYTF TGCAGTGCCCCGGGACAGGGTAACTATGGCTACACCTTC
TRBJ1-1 few TRBV6-5 TRBD1 CASSLPGQGGTEAFF TGTGCCAGCAGTTTACCGGGACAGGGTGGTACTGAAGCTTTCTTT
TRBJ2-2 . TRBV29-1 . CSVFWWELFF TGCAGCGTATTCTGGTGGGAGCTGTTTTTT
TRBJ2-7 few TRBV28 . CASSRKLTGRGEQYF TGTGCCAGCAGTCGAAAACTCACAGGTCGGGGCGAGCAGTACTTC
TRBJ1-2 few TRBV12-5 . CASSSQKDGYTF TGTGCTAGCTCATCCCAGAAAGATGGCTACACCTTC
TRBJ2-7 few TRBV25-1 TRBD1 CASSVTRDSNIRYEQYF TGTGCCAGCAGTGTGACTCGGGACAGTAACATTCGGTACGAGCAGTACTTC
TRBJ1-1 few TRBV4-3 TRBD1 CASSLGQGGNTEAFF TGCGCCAGCAGCCTCGGACAGGGAGGGAACACTGAAGCTTTCTTT
TRBJ2-3 . TRBV7-6 . CASSRPKGRERRTDTQYF TGTGCCAGCAGCCGCCCGAAAGGGCGCGAACGAAGAACAGATACGCAGTATTTT
TRBJ2-1 . TRBV7-3 . CASSLIGGDEQFF TGTGCCAGCAGCTTAATAGGTGGGGATGAGCAGTTCTTC